This passage covers 22 T cell receptor beta chains from one sample sequenced in a study of tumor-infiltrating lymphocytes in primary liver carcinoma. From around 500 ng of total RNA, TCR beta-specific cDNA was reverse-transcribed using a constant-region primer. Libraries covering TCR beta were generated through three nested multiplex PCR rounds (using a slightly modified ARM-PCR). With TRBV1-TRBV30 forward primers and a C-beta reverse primer, the first two PCR rounds were run for around 10 cycles each. TCRdb reprocessed the multiplex PCR reads with MiXCR, giving one entry per CDR3 protein. This table has about 54,000 distinct CDR3 sequences, about 80% appearing once. From unsorted bulk tissue weighing roughly 17-31 mg, DNA and RNA were co-extracted. The sequencing sample was made of liver tumor tissue from sampling region 2. Subset here: tumor region T2, inferior pole. These TCRs come from a middle-aged man with primary liver carcinoma and hepatitis B virus infection.

To note about this clonotype: One junction end disagrees with the germline gene, perhaps due to a read error. The chain links TRBV13 to TRBJ2-5, with 8 bases matching TRBD2. Germline V gene data show CDR1 as PRHDT and CDR2 as FYEKMQ (reference sequence). CDR3 length: 15 residues. CDR3 sequence: CTSNSGLGRQVTQYF. The CDR3 coding sequence is TGTACCAGCAACTCGGGACTAGGGAGACAAGTGACCCAGTACTTC.

This clonotype was found once. The junction and the germline gene differ at one end; a read error may be behind it. The V and J genes are TRBV6-6 and TRBJ1-1, with D perhaps matching TRBD1 (5 bases). The CDR3 is 15 amino acids. Germline lookup yields CDR1 MNHNY and CDR2 SVGAGI (reference sequence). CDR3 coding DNA: TGTGTCAGCAGTTACCAGACAGTGGCGAACACTGAAACTTTCTTT. Translation gives CVSSYQTVANTETFF.

This clonotype was seen more than once but under ten times. This chain joins TRBV27 and TRBJ1-6; D is uncertain. Germline CDR1 reads MNHEY; CDR2 reads SMNVEV (reference sequence). CDR3 length equals 16 residues. Trimming left V 0 bases short and J 8 bases short, with 14 bases between. CDR3 loop: CASSLSYTEEYSPLHF. The CDR3 DNA reads TGTGCCAGCAGTTTATCCTACACGGAAGAGTATTCACCCCTCCACTTT.

The rearrangement links TRBV6-5 to TRBJ2-1; TRBD2 matches at 7 bases. Looked up from germline, CDR1 is MNHEY and CDR2 is SVGAGI. The CDR3 covers 16 residues. CDR3 DNA: TGTGCAAGCTGTTATAGCGGCGGTCTAGCGGCATACGAGCAGTTCTTC. Translating gives CASCYSGGLAAYEQFF.

Notes on this clonotype: A read error may account for a junction end that differs from germline. The chain joins TRBV4-1 to TRBJ1-5, with 8 nucleotides matching TRBD1. The CDR3 has 16 amino acids. Per germline, CDR1 MGHRA and CDR2 YSYEKL. The CDR3 loop is CTSSQNTDRVGQPQHF. The DNA for the CDR3 is TGCACCAGCAGCCAAAACACGGACAGGGTCGGCCAACCCCAGCATTTT.

In this sample, this clonotype turned up many times. The rearrangement links TRBV7-8 to TRBJ2-1; the D gene is possibly TRBD2 (6 bases). CDR3 length: 19 residues. V was clipped by 3 bases and J by 0 bases, with 21 bases between them. The germline V gene has CDR1 SGHVS and CDR2 FQNEAQ. CDR3 DNA: TGTGCCAGCAGCTTTCTAGAGCTGTCTAGCGCTAGCTCCTACAATGAGCAGTTCTTC. It yields the protein CASSFLELSSASSYNEQFF.

With respect to this clonotype: It is likely a read error, because the conserved phenylalanine at the end of the CDR3 is missing. It is unclear where the CDR3 begins or ends on the DNA, so no DNA is shown, and the CDR3 is as TCRdb lists it. The chain employs TRBV5-1 and TRBJ2-1; the table's D call TRBD1 went unverified against the DNA. Germline assignment: CDR1 SGHRS and CDR2 YFSETQ. The CDR3 is made up of 14 amino acids, end residues included. CDR3 loop: CASSLQGGRDERFL.

This clonotype was observed a few times. One base away lies a much larger clone, so this may be a sequencing read error. The rearrangement uses TRBV5-1 and TRBJ2-3, with 7 nucleotides matching TRBD2. Germline V gives CDR1 SGHRS, CDR2 YFSETQ. CDR3 length: 16 amino acids. J gave up 5 bases and V 3 bases, and 12 bases lay outside the gene matches. CDR3: CASSSEPRESIDTQYF. The CDR3 DNA follows: TGCGCCAGCAGCTCGGAGCCGCGGGAGAGTATAGATACGCAGTATTTT.

V and J are TRBV2 and TRBJ1-2; perhaps TRBD1 as D (5 bases). V was clipped by 11 bases and J by 8 bases, with 24 bases between them. This CDR3 is 14 amino acids long. Germline CDR1 and CDR2: SNHLY and FYNNEI. The chain's CDR3 is CAFVRVLGRLGYTF. CDR3 sequence (DNA): TGTGCCTTTGTCAGGGTCCTGGGCCGCCTCGGCTACACCTTC.

Comment on this clonotype: The CDR3 end shows no conserved phenylalanine or tryptophan, and so a read error is likely. The J gene is TRBJ2-7, the V gene TRBV5-6, with 12 nucleotides matching TRBD2. This CDR3 is built from 15 residues. Germline V gene sequence: CDR1 SGHDT, CDR2 YYEEEE. The V gene end was trimmed by 6 bases and the J gene end by 3 bases; junction bases not matched to a gene: 7. This CDR3 is CASNFGLAGYYEQYS. CDR3 nucleotide sequence: TGTGCCAGCAACTTCGGACTAGCGGGGTACTACGAGCAGTACTCC.

With regard to this clonotype: Compared with germline, one end of the junction differs, possibly owing to a read error. V and J are TRBV6-6 and TRBJ2-7; tentative D call: TRBD1 (5 bases). The CDR3 has 14 amino acids. CDR1 and CDR2 from the germline V gene are MNHNY and SVGAGI (reference sequence). The CDR3 DNA sequence: TGTGCCAGGACCTCCGCAGGGAAGAGCGACGAGCAGCACTTC. It specifies CARTSAGKSDEQHF.

Regarding this clonotype: A junction boundary mismatches the germline segment, possibly from a read error. The rearrangement uses TRBV4-2 and TRBJ2-1, with TRBD2 as a possible D gene (6 bases). Germline CDR1 is LGHNA and CDR2 is YNFKEQ. The CDR3 length is 13 residues. Here the CDR3 DNA reads TGTGTCAGCAGCCAAGGTCGGGGGAATGAGCAGTTCTTC. Its translation is CVSSQGRGNEQFF.

As regards this clonotype: One end of the junction is discordant with germline, which a read error may explain. The chain has TRBV11-2 and TRBJ2-1; D not resolved. Germline lookup yields CDR1 SGHAT and CDR2 FQNNGV. CDR3 length: 13 amino acids. In DNA, the CDR3 is TGTGCCAGAAGCTTAAAGGATGCCTATGAGCGGTTCTTC. Its protein is CARSLKDAYERFF.

The chain carries TRBV12-3 or TRBV12-4 and TRBJ2-7; no definite D call. The CDR3 runs to 12 residues. Trimming shortened V by 5 bases and J by 10 bases, and 15 bases separated the two germline ends. The CDR3 region is CASSRMVGEQYF. CDR3 DNA: TGTGCCAGCAGTCGGATGGTTGGGGAACAGTACTTC.

On this clonotype: This may be a read error, as it is one base from a much larger clone. V and J are TRBV5-1 and TRBJ2-7; either TRBD1 or TRBD2 may fit D (5 bases each). Per germline, CDR1 SGHRS and CDR2 YFSETQ. Trimming removed 3 bases at V and 8 bases at J, with 15 bases between. The CDR3 extends over 13 amino acids. The CDR3 region has the DNA TGCGCCAGCAGCTCGGGACCTAGGGTCAAGCAGTACTTC. It yields the protein CASSSGPRVKQYF.

This rearrangement joins TRBV6-2 or TRBV6-3 to TRBJ2-1; 11 bases line up with TRBD2. CDR1 and CDR2 from the germline V gene are MNHEY and SVGEGT. The length of the CDR3 is 14 residues. Losses at the gene ends were 10 bases for V and 7 bases for J; bases not matched to a gene: 9. The CDR3 nucleotides are TGTGCCACCATGACTAGCGGGGTCCCTAATGAGCAGTTCTTC. Translating gives CATMTSGVPNEQFF.

Concerning this clonotype itself: The conserved closing phenylalanine or tryptophan is absent in this CDR3, likely reflecting a read error. CDR3 DNA: TGTGCCAGCAGCTTGCGGGAGACCTACGAACAGTACCTC. This translates into CASSLRETYEQYL. The chain recombines TRBV12-3 or TRBV12-4 with TRBJ2-7, with TRBD2 identical over 7 bases. This CDR3 is built from 13 residues.

This clonotype has a count of ten or more. J is TRBJ2-7 and V is TRBV6-5, with D perhaps matching TRBD2 (6 bases). Germline CDR1 MNHEY, CDR2 SVGAGI. This CDR3 has 14 amino acids. V lost 6 bases and J 5 bases, leaving 17 bases between the germline ends. Here the CDR3 reads CASRTGGEWNEQYF. The CDR3 bases are TGTGCCAGCAGAACAGGAGGGGAATGGAACGAGCAGTACTTC.

Details on this clonotype: The germline gene is not matched at one end of the junction; a read error may be the cause. J is TRBJ2-1 and V is TRBV6-1; a possible D gene is TRBD2 (5 bases). The CDR3 is 16 amino acids. CDR1 and CDR2 from the germline V gene are MNHNS and SASEGT. CDR3: CAGSESPGRVTNEQFF. CDR3 nucleotides: TGTGCCGGCAGTGAGAGCCCGGGAAGGGTAACCAATGAGCAGTTCTTC.

The chain is built from TRBV29-1 and TRBJ2-3; D assignment may be TRBD1 or TRBD2 (5 bases each). This CDR3 comprises 16 residues. Trimming removed 2 bases at V and 13 bases at J, with 28 bases between. Germline assignment: CDR1 SQVTM and CDR2 ANQGSEA. The CDR3 DNA is TGCAGCGTTGAACTCCGGGATAGGGGAGTTGCAGATGCGGAGTATTTT. As protein: CSVELRDRGVADAEYF.

As regards this clonotype: A much larger clone differs by one base, so this may be a read error. This CDR3 is missing its conserved last phenylalanine or tryptophan, likely due to a read error. The chain has TRBV28 and TRBJ2-7; D remains ambiguous. CDR1 is MDHEN, CDR2 SYDVKM, per germline. Trimming cost V 1 base and J 1 base, with 5 bases left between them. The CDR3 contains 13 residues. The CDR3 reads CASSLSSSYEQYL. In DNA, the CDR3 is TGTGCCAGCAGTTTATCCAGTTCCTACGAGCAGTACCTC.

A note on this clonotype: Sequence at one end of the junction differs from germline and may be a read error. This chain links TRBV13 with TRBJ2-7, with TRBD2 identical over 9 bases. CDR3 length: 18 residues. CDR1 is PRHDT, CDR2 FYEKMQ, per germline (reference sequence). CDR3 bases: TGTGCCAGCAGCGCCCCGGGACTAGCTAGCCTTAGCTCCTACGAGCAATACTTC. As protein: CASSAPGLASLSSYEQYF.